These 19 T cell receptor beta chains share one sample of origin, sequenced in a study of PD-L1 blockade in urothelial cancer. Time point of the sample: pretreatment peripheral blood. The table came from immunoSEQ multiplex PCR; TCRdb's copy has only in-frame clones and leaves some out. The sample gives fewer than 100,000 clones, just under 85% of which show up once; less than 8.5% is in the top ten. Specimen: PBMCs, collected around atezolizumab (anti-PD-L1) treatment. These receptors originate from a man aged 40-49 years with urothelial cancer.

The chain has TRBV7-9 and TRBJ1-4, with TRBD1 identical over 7 bases. The V gene's germline CDR1 is SEHNR and CDR2 FQNEAQ (reference sequence). V was clipped by 3 bases and J by 7 bases; unmatched bases: 5. This CDR3 has 14 residues. CDR3 loop: CASSFRQGGEKLFF. The CDR3, as DNA: TGTGCCAGCAGCTTCCGGCAGGGGGGTGAAAAACTGTTTTTT.

V and J are TRBV27 and TRBJ2-5, with 15 bases aligning to TRBD2. The CDR3 runs to 17 residues. Germline V gene data show CDR1 as MNHEY and CDR2 as SMNVEV (reference sequence). J was trimmed by 0 bases and V by 5 bases; bases with no gene match: 4. DNA of the CDR3: TGTGCCAGCAGTCTTGGACTAGCGGGAGGGAACCAAGAGACCCAGTACTTC. Protein: CASSLGLAGGNQETQYF.

The chain recombines TRBV5-8 with TRBJ1-4, with 7 bases matching TRBD1. In germline, CDR1 is SGHTS, CDR2 YDEGEE. Trimming took 3 bases from V and 6 from J; bases not matched to a gene: 20. The CDR3 consists of 19 residues. The CDR3 here is CASSSDYTGTDYSDEKLFF. The CDR3 DNA reads TGTGCCAGCAGCTCCGACTATACCGGGACAGATTACTCCGATGAAAAACTGTTTTTT. Together with reference TRBV5-8 and TRBJ1-4, the CDR3 gives the full variable domain: EAGVTQSPTHLIKTRGQQATLRCSPISGHTSVYWYQQALGLGLQFLLWYDEGEERNRGNFPPRFSGRQFPNYSSELNVNALELEDSALYLCASSSDYTGTDYSDEKLFFGSGTQLSVL.

Worth noting for this clone: Distinct nucleotide sequences in the sample also encode this CDR3. The chain employs TRBV5-1 and TRBJ1-3, with 8 bases identical to TRBD1. The CDR3 loop spans 14 amino acids. Germline trimming cut 4 bases from V and 3 bases from J; bases unmatched to any gene: 3. Germline values: CDR1 SGHRS, CDR2 YFSETQ. CDR3 coding DNA: TGCGCCAGCAGCCAAGGGACAGGTGGAAACACCATATATTTT. Amino acid sequence: CASSQGTGGNTIYF.

V usage is TRBV7-9 and J usage is TRBJ2-7; TRBD2 aligns across 11 bases. The germline CDR1 and CDR2 sequences are SEHNR and FQNEAQ (reference sequence). V was clipped by 5 bases and J by 6 bases; unmatched bases: 6. The CDR3 length is 14 residues. For the CDR3, the DNA is TGTGCCAGCAGCAAACTAGCGGGAGACTCCGAGCAGTACTTC. Translating gives CASSKLAGDSEQYF.

The genes are TRBV27 and TRBJ1-2; D is perhaps TRBD1 (5 bases). This CDR3 is built from 15 residues. With 2 bases removed from V and 0 bases from J, the gap between germline ends came to 10 bases. CDR1 is MNHEY and CDR2 is SMNVEV in the germline V gene (reference sequence). CDR3: CASSLNGRANYGYTF. DNA for the CDR3: TGTGCCAGCAGTTTAAACGGCAGGGCTAACTATGGCTACACCTTC.

This clone was detected only once. V and J are TRBV7-3 and TRBJ2-1; 9 positions agree with TRBD2. The CDR3 covers 16 residues. V dropped 0 bases and J dropped 6; count of bases not matched to a gene: 6. In germline, CDR1 is SGHTA, CDR2 FQGTGA. In DNA form, the CDR3 reads TGTGCCAGCAGCTTAACGCGGGCGGGAGGGAGCAATGAGCAGTTCTTC. Amino acid sequence: CASSLTRAGGSNEQFF.

The chain joins TRBV18 to TRBJ2-7, with D perhaps TRBD1 (6 bases). Per the germline V gene, CDR1 is KGHSH and CDR2 is LQKENI. Deletions cut 3 bases from V and 0 bases from J, with 9 bases between. The CDR3 covers 14 residues. CDR3 sequence reads: CASSPGQSSYEQYF. For the CDR3, the DNA is TGTGCCAGCTCACCGGGACAAAGCTCCTACGAGCAGTACTTC.

This chain links TRBV13 with TRBJ2-7, with D maybe TRBD1 (7 bases). Between the trimmed V and J ends, which lost 5 bases and 2 bases, there was a span of 13 bases. Germline-derived CDR1 and CDR2 are PRHDT and FYEKMQ (reference sequence). The CDR3 runs to 14 residues. The CDR3, as DNA: TGTGCCAGCAGCCCCAGGGGGACTCCCTACGAGCAGTACTTC. Residues: CASSPRGTPYEQYF. Drawing the rest from reference TRBV13 and TRBJ2-7, the complete variable domain is AAGVIQSPRHLIKEKRETATLKCYPIPRHDTVYWYQQGPGQDPQFLISFYEKMQSDKGSIPDRFSAQQFSDYHSELNMSSLELGDSALYFCASSPRGTPYEQYFGPGTRLTVT.

This chain uses TRBV6-5 with TRBJ1-1; D unclear. This CDR3 has 13 amino acids. The germline V gene has CDR1 MNHEY and CDR2 SVGAGI. V was shortened by 0 bases and J by 2 bases, with 4 bases between the two germline ends. CDR3 in amino acids: CASSYSLNTEAFF. Here the CDR3 DNA reads TGTGCCAGCAGTTACTCCCTAAACACTGAAGCTTTCTTT.

The chain links TRBV2 to TRBJ1-2; 7 bases match TRBD1. Germline V gene data show CDR1 as SNHLY and CDR2 as FYNNEI. The CDR3 loop spans 13 amino acids. V shed 6 bases and J 4 bases; nucleotides not matched to a gene: 5. Here the CDR3 reads CASRGDSGYGYTF. The CDR3 bases are TGTGCCAGCAGGGGGGACAGTGGCTATGGCTACACCTTC.

This sequence joins TRBV4-1 and TRBJ1-4; TRBD1 matches 7 bases. Germline V gene lookup returns CDR1 MGHRA and CDR2 YSYEKL. CDR3 length: 16 residues. V gave up 0 bases and J gave up 1 base; unmatched junction bases: 2. In DNA, the CDR3 is TGCGCCAGCAGCCAAGACAGGGGGATAACTAATGAAAAACTGTTTTTT. It is translated as CASSQDRGITNEKLFF.

The J gene is TRBJ2-7, the V gene TRBV2, with D tentatively TRBD2 (6 bases). The CDR3 length is 14 residues. Per the germline V gene, CDR1 is SNHLY and CDR2 is FYNNEI. Trimming stripped 7 bases from V and 0 bases from J, with 13 bases between. CDR3 region: CASKWTISSYEQYF. DNA for the CDR3: TGTGCCAGCAAGTGGACTATTTCCTCCTACGAGCAGTACTTC.

The chain uses TRBV28 and TRBJ2-7, with 7 bases matching TRBD2. V was pared by 5 bases and J by 6 bases, with 10 bases of the junction left unmatched. Germline assignment: CDR1 MDHEN and CDR2 SYDVKM. The CDR3 covers 14 residues. The CDR3 here is CASSVFGGSAEQYF. The CDR3 DNA sequence: TGTGCCAGCAGTGTCTTTGGCGGGAGTGCCGAGCAGTACTTC.

The J gene is TRBJ1-1, the V gene TRBV29-1; D is uncertain. Trimming shortened V by 5 bases and J by 4 bases, and 11 bases separated the two germline ends. The germline CDR1 and CDR2 sequences are SQVTM and ANQGSEA. This CDR3 is 12 amino acids long. CDR3 bases: TGCAGCGTTCGAGGGTTCGCCACTGAAGCTTTCTTT. Translated: CSVRGFATEAFF.

The gene calls are TRBV27 and TRBJ2-1; 10 nucleotides match TRBD2. The CDR3 has 16 residues. The germline V gene has CDR1 MNHEY and CDR2 SMNVEV (reference sequence). After removal of 3 bases from V and 0 bases from J, the junction contained 2 bases not matched to a gene. The CDR3 nucleotides are TGTGCCAGCAGTTTGGCTAGCGGGAGCTCCTACAATGAGCAGTTCTTC. Amino acids: CASSLASGSSYNEQFF.

The CDR3: CAFKGDRAGEQYF. In DNA form, the CDR3 reads TGTGCCTTTAAAGGAGACAGGGCGGGCGAGCAGTACTTC. J is TRBJ2-7 and V is TRBV30, with TRBD1 identical over 7 bases. The CDR3 loop spans 13 amino acids. Germline values: CDR1 GTSNPN, CDR2 SVGIG (reference sequence). Trimming took 7 bases from V and 6 from J; bases not matched to a gene: 12.

V is TRBV15 and J is TRBJ1-1; D is unresolved. This CDR3 comprises 14 residues. The V and J ends lost 0 bases and 1 base respectively, with 6 bases between them. Looked up from germline, CDR1 is LNHNV and CDR2 is YYDKDF (reference sequence). CDR3 amino acids: CATSRDAGNTEAFF. The CDR3, as DNA: TGTGCCACCAGCAGAGATGCGGGGAACACTGAAGCTTTCTTT. Combining the CDR3 with reference TRBV15 and TRBJ1-1 gives the whole variable domain DAMVIQNPRYQVTQFGKPVTLSCSQTLNHNVMYWYQQKSSQAPKLLFHYYDKDFNNEADTPDNFQSRRPNTSFCFLDIRSPGLGDTAMYLCATSRDAGNTEAFFGQGTRLTVV.

The chain joins TRBV2 to TRBJ2-2; D perhaps matches TRBD1 (5 bases). This CDR3 has 14 residues. The V end lost 6 bases, the J end lost 6 bases, and 14 bases lay between the germline ends. The germline V gene encodes CDR1 SNHLY and CDR2 FYNNEI. CDR3 sequence reads: CASRLSKQAGELFF. The CDR3 DNA sequence: TGTGCCAGCAGACTCTCAAAACAGGCCGGGGAGCTGTTTTTT.